These T cell receptor beta chains were read from a single sample in a study of blood T cell repertoires in COVID-19. Produced via immunoSEQ multiplex PCR; TCRdb's table is partial and in-frame only. The table records about 210,000 clones, 75% to 85% of them present only once. Sequenced sample: peripheral blood. These receptors came from a woman in her 70s with COVID-19, enrolled during active disease. The CDR3 runs from the conserved cysteine through the conserved F or W. Each record gives: clone size, V gene, J gene, D gene, CDR3 protein, CDR3 DNA. D genes are given only for firm matches. Expanded clones are given a class, and other clones once, few, many or no size at all.

NA,TRBV19,TRBJ1-5,TRBD1,CASSTPGQPNQPQHF,TGTGCCAGTAGTACGCCGGGACAGCCGAATCAGCCCCAGCATTTT
NA,TRBV29-1,TRBJ2-1,NA,CSATRGGSYNEQFF,TGCAGCGCCACGCGAGGCGGTTCCTACAATGAGCAGTTCTTC
NA,TRBV11-3,TRBJ2-1,TRBD1,CASSLDLYGTGGIDEQFF,TGTGCCAGCAGCTTAGATCTATACGGGACAGGGGGTATCGATGAGCAGTTCTTC
NA,TRBV5-1,TRBJ2-3,TRBD2,CASSPGLAGGLPDTQYF,TGCGCCAGCAGCCCGGGACTAGCGGGGGGACTTCCAGATACGCAGTATTTT
NA,TRBV27,TRBJ1-1,TRBD1,CASSFGTGNMNTEAFF,TGTGCCAGCAGTTTTGGGACAGGTAACATGAACACTGAAGCTTTCTTT
NA,TRBV19,TRBJ1-4,NA,CASRRTGTPSGEKLFF,TGTGCCAGTAGGCGGACGGGAACACCGAGCGGGGAAAAACTGTTTTTT
NA,TRBV6-2/TRBV6-3,TRBJ2-7,NA,CASSSPLIRQYF,TGTGCCAGCAGTAGCCCCTTGATTCGGCAGTACTTC
NA,TRBV7-2,TRBJ2-7,TRBD2,CASSLVAGASYEQYF,TGTGCCAGCAGCTTAGTAGCGGGGGCGTCCTACGAGCAGTACTTC
NA,TRBV7-9,TRBJ1-6,NA,CASSRGGNSPLHF,TGTGCCAGCAGCCGAGGTGGAAATTCACCCCTCCACTTT
NA,TRBV19,TRBJ1-2,NA,CASQDTNYGYTF,TGTGCCAGTCAGGACACAAACTATGGCTACACCTTC
few,TRBV3-1/TRBV3-2,TRBJ2-1,TRBD2,CASSQDPWEGVSYNEQFF,TGTGCCAGCAGCCAAGATCCCTGGGAGGGAGTCTCCTACAATGAGCAGTTCTTC
NA,TRBV11-2,TRBJ2-4,TRBD2,CASSLDREREGPRNIQYF,TGTGCCAGCAGCTTAGATCGCGAGCGGGAGGGCCCTCGTAACATTCAGTACTTC
NA,TRBV7-2,TRBJ2-1,TRBD2,CASSPGLAVRNEQFF,TGTGCCAGCAGCCCGGGACTAGCGGTCAGGAATGAGCAGTTCTTC
NA,TRBV27,TRBJ1-2,NA,CASSSPAGLFYGYTF,TGTGCCAGCAGTTCCCCCGCGGGACTATTCTATGGCTACACCTTC
once,TRBV5-1,TRBJ1-2,TRBD1,CASSLGDRNGYTF,TGCGCCAGCAGCTTGGGGGACAGGAACGGCTACACCTTC
NA,TRBV6-6,TRBJ2-1,NA,CASSYGRENEQFF,TGTGCCAGCAGTTACGGAAGGGAGAATGAGCAGTTCTTC
NA,TRBV2,TRBJ1-1,NA,CASRRTANTEAFF,TGTGCCAGCAGGCGGACAGCGAACACTGAAGCTTTCTTT
NA,TRBV10-3,TRBJ1-2,NA,CAISEGEGSGYTF,TGTGCCATCAGTGAAGGGGAGGGAAGTGGCTACACCTTC
NA,TRBV7-2,TRBJ1-3,NA,CASSLVTSGNTIYF,TGTGCCAGCAGCTTAGTTACATCTGGAAACACCATATATTTT
NA,TRBV10-3,TRBJ2-3,NA,CAISESIGGAGTDTQYF,TGTGCCATCAGTGAGTCGATCGGGGGAGCGGGCACAGATACGCAGTATTTT
NA,TRBV10-3,TRBJ2-1,NA,CATVGTDEQFF,TGTGCCACCGTCGGTACCGATGAGCAGTTCTTC
NA,TRBV12-3/TRBV12-4,TRBJ1-2,TRBD1,CASSATGGGYTF,TGTGCCAGCAGTGCGACAGGGGGAGGCTACACCTTC
NA,TRBV11-3,TRBJ2-7,TRBD2,CASSLTSGGAVQYF,TGTGCCAGCAGCTTAACTAGCGGGGGGGCCGTGCAGTACTTC
NA,TRBV30,TRBJ1-2,NA,CAWSSQGDYNYGYTF,TGTGCCTGGAGTTCACAGGGAGACTATAACTATGGCTACACCTTC
NA,TRBV11-3,TRBJ2-3,TRBD2,CASSLVGGTSGAGDTQYF,TGTGCCAGCAGCTTAGTGGGGGGGACTAGCGGGGCTGGAGATACGCAGTATTTT
once,TRBV7-2,TRBJ1-1,NA,CASSLQARTEAFF,TGTGCCAGCAGCTTACAGGCACGGACTGAAGCTTTCTTT
NA,TRBV11-3,TRBJ2-5,NA,CASSLVSTGMGETQYF,TGTGCCAGCAGCTTAGTTAGCACTGGTATGGGAGAGACCCAGTACTTC
NA,TRBV4-3,TRBJ1-1,NA,CASSQDTGLNTEAFF,TGCGCCAGCAGCCAAGACACCGGGTTGAACACTGAAGCTTTCTTT
NA,TRBV5-6,TRBJ2-5,NA,CASSLMTREETQYF,TGTGCCAGCAGCTTGATGACCAGGGAAGAGACCCAGTACTTC
NA,TRBV7-2,TRBJ2-5,NA,CASTPGHLKETQYF,TGTGCCAGCACCCCGGGACACCTTAAAGAGACCCAGTACTTC
NA,TRBV4-1,TRBJ2-7,NA,CASSHILRLSRSSYEQYF,TGCGCCAGCAGCCATATTCTGAGGTTGTCCCGGAGCTCCTACGAGCAGTACTTC
NA,TRBV6-5,TRBJ2-2,NA,CASSYGRLNTGELFF,TGTGCCAGCAGTTACGGTCGCCTAAACACCGGGGAGCTGTTTTTT
NA,TRBV7-9,TRBJ2-7,NA,CASSLVGGSYEQYF,TGTGCCAGCAGCTTAGTAGGGGGCTCCTACGAGCAGTACTTC
NA,TRBV24-1,TRBJ1-5,NA,CATSDSSGLRTGQPQHF,TGTGCCACCAGTGATTCGTCGGGACTCCGAACAGGTCAGCCCCAGCATTTT
NA,TRBV4-3,TRBJ2-7,TRBD2,CASSQDLGGSYEQYF,TGCGCCAGCAGCCAAGATCTGGGCGGGAGCTACGAGCAGTACTTC
NA,TRBV6-5,TRBJ2-7,TRBD2,CASSYSNSGARGEQYF,TGTGCCAGCAGTTACTCGAATAGCGGGGCACGGGGCGAGCAGTACTTC
few,TRBV5-4,TRBJ1-2,TRBD1,CASSSTLIAGGAGGYTF,TGTGCCAGCAGCTCAACGTTAATCGCAGGGGGCGCGGGAGGCTACACCTTC
NA,TRBV14,TRBJ2-4,TRBD1,CASSQDRTAKNIQYF,TGTGCCAGCAGCCAGGACAGGACAGCCAAAAACATTCAGTACTTC
NA,TRBV4-3,TRBJ1-2,NA,CASSQGQGVGYGYTF,TGCGCCAGCAGCCAGGGGCAAGGGGTAGGCTATGGCTACACCTTC
NA,TRBV6-5,TRBJ1-1,NA,CASRGTGRNTEAFF,TGTGCCAGCAGGGGAACAGGGCGGAACACTGAAGCTTTCTTT
NA,TRBV7-9,TRBJ1-5,TRBD1,CASSLAAGRDRDGGQPQHF,TGTGCCAGCAGCTTAGCAGCCGGTCGGGACAGGGATGGAGGACAGCCCCAGCATTTT
once,TRBV5-4,TRBJ1-2,NA,CASSLSSPVYGYTF,TGTGCCAGCAGCTTGTCCAGTCCCGTCTATGGCTACACCTTC
medium-sized,TRBV5-1,TRBJ2-7,NA,CASSLGGQSSNEQYF,TGCGCCAGCAGCTTGGGGGGGCAGTCGAGTAACGAGCAGTACTTC
NA,TRBV10-1,TRBJ2-1,TRBD1,CASGVRDRGIHEQFF,TGCGCCAGCGGCGTGCGGGACAGGGGGATTCATGAGCAGTTCTTC
NA,TRBV25-1,TRBJ1-1,TRBD1,CASSGDRAAFF,TGTGCCAGCAGTGGCGACAGGGCGGCTTTCTTT
NA,TRBV11-1,TRBJ1-2,NA,CASSPSTVGGYTF,TGTGCCAGCAGCCCGTCGACAGTAGGCGGCTACACCTTC
NA,TRBV29-1,TRBJ2-7,TRBD1,CSVRTGTPYEQYF,TGCAGCGTACGGACAGGGACCCCCTACGAGCAGTACTTC
NA,TRBV10-3,TRBJ2-7,TRBD1,CAISQGVYEQYF,TGTGCCATTTCGCAGGGGGTCTACGAGCAGTACTTC
NA,TRBV6-4,TRBJ2-7,NA,CASSDSYFRLCEQYF,TGTGCCAGCAGTGACTCGTATTTCCGTCTTTGCGAGCAGTACTTC
NA,TRBV5-6,TRBJ1-2,TRBD1,CASSLEGGAGFNYGYTF,TGTGCCAGCAGCTTGGAAGGGGGCGCGGGTTTTAACTATGGCTACACCTTC
NA,TRBV18,TRBJ1-1,NA,CASSPPSTAGLGAFF,TGTGCCAGCTCACCACCGAGTACGGCGGGGCTCGGAGCTTTCTTT
NA,TRBV3-1/TRBV3-2,TRBJ2-3,NA,CASSHGETRTDTQYF,TGTGCCAGCAGCCACGGGGAGACACGCACAGATACGCAGTATTTT
once,TRBV6-5,TRBJ1-6,NA,CASTFHVGAGSPLHF,TGTGCCAGCACCTTCCACGTGGGGGCCGGTTCACCCCTCCACTTT
NA,TRBV6-6,TRBJ1-2,NA,CASSYPLELFNYGYTF,TGTGCCAGCAGTTACCCCCTTGAACTTTTTAACTATGGCTACACCTTC
NA,TRBV7-2,TRBJ1-1,NA,CASSSFGTPNTEAFF,TGTGCCAGCAGCTCCTTCGGGACACCCAACACTGAAGCTTTCTTT